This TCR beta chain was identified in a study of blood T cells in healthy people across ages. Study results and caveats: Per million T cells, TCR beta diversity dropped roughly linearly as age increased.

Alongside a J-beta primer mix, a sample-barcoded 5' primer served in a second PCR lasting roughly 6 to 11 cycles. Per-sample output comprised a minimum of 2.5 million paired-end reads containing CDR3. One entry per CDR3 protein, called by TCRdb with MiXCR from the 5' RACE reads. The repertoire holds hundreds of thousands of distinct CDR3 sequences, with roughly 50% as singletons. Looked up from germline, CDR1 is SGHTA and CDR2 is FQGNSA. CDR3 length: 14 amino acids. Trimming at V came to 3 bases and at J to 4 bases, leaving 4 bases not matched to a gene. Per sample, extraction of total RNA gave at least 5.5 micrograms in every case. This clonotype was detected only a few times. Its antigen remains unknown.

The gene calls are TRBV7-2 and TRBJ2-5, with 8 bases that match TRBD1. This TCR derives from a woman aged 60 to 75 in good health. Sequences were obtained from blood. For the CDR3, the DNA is TGTGCCAGCAGCTTCGGCAGGGGGCGAGAGACCCAGTACTTC. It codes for CASSFGRGRETQYF.